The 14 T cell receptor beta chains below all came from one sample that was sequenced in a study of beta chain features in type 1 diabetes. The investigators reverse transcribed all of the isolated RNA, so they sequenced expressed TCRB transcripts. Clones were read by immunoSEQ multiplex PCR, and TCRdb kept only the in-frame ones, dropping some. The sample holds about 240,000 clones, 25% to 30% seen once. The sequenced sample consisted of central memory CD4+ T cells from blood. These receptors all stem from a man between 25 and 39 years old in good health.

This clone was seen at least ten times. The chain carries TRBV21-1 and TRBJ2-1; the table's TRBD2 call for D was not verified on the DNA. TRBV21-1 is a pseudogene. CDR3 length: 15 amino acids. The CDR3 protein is CASSKGLSSYNEQFF. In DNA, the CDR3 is TGTGCCAGCAGCAAAGGACTGAGCTCCTACAATGAGCAGTTCTTC.

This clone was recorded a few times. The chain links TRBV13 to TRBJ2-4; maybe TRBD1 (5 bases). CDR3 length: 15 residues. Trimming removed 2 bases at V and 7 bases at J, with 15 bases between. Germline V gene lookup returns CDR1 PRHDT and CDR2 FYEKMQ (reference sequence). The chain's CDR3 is CASSLSRALVNIQYF. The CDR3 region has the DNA TGTGCCAGCAGCTTAAGCAGGGCGTTGGTGAACATTCAGTACTTC. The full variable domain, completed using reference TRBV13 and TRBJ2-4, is AAGVIQSPRHLIKEKRETATLKCYPIPRHDTVYWYQQGPGQDPQFLISFYEKMQSDKGSIPDRFSAQQFSDYHSELNMSSLELGDSALYFCASSLSRALVNIQYFGAGTRLSVL.

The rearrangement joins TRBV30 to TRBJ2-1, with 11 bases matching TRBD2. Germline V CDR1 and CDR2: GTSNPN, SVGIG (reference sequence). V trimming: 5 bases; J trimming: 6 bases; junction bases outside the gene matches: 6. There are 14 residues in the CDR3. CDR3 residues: CAWVASGGLNEQFF. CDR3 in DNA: TGTGCCTGGGTAGCTAGCGGGGGGCTCAATGAGCAGTTCTTC.

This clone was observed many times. CDR3 residues: CASSRTEKYEQYF. CDR3 in DNA: TGTGCCAGCTCCCGGACAGAAAAATACGAGCAGTACTTC. The chain links TRBV18 to TRBJ2-7, with a weak D call TRBD1 (6 bases). V lost 6 bases, J lost 4 bases, and 13 bases lay in between. This CDR3 spans 13 amino acids. Germline CDR1 is KGHSH and CDR2 is LQKENI.

The CDR3 DNA is TGTGCCAGCAGCCCCAGAGAGAATGAGCAGTTCTTC. Protein sequence: CASSPRENEQFF. V usage is TRBV5-4 and J usage is TRBJ2-1; unclear D gene. Germline CDR1 is SGHNT and CDR2 is YYREEE (reference sequence). The CDR3 consists of 12 residues. Trimming shortened V by 4 bases and J by 7 bases, and 9 bases separated the two germline ends.

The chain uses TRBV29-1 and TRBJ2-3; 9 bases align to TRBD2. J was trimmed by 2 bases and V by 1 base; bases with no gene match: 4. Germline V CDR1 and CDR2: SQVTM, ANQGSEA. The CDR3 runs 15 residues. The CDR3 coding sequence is TGCAGCGTTGAAGCCCGACTAGCGGCCACAGATACGCAGTATTTT. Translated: CSVEARLAATDTQYF.

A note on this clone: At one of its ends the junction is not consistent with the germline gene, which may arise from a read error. This chain's CDR3 is CSVEDQGKLAGPLF. The CDR3 nucleotides read TGCAGCGTTGAAGATCAAGGCAAACTAGCGGGACCCCTTTTT. The rearrangement uses TRBV29-1 and TRBJ2-3, with TRBD2 matching over 10 bases. CDR1 and CDR2 (germline): SQVTM, ANQGSEA. The CDR3 consists of 14 residues.

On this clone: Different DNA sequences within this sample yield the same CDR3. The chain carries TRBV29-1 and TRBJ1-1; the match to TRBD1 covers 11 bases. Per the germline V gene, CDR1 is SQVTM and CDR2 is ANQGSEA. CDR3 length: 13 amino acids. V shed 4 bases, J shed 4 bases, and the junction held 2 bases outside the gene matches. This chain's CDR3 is CSVGDRGATEAFF. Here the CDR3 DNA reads TGCAGCGTTGGGGACAGGGGGGCCACTGAAGCTTTCTTT.

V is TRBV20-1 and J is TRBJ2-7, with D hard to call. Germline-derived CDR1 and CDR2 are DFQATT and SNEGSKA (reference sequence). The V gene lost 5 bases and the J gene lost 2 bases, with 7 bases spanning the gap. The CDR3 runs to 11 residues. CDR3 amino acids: CSAWSTYEQYF. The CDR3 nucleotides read TGCAGTGCTTGGAGCACCTACGAGCAGTACTTC.

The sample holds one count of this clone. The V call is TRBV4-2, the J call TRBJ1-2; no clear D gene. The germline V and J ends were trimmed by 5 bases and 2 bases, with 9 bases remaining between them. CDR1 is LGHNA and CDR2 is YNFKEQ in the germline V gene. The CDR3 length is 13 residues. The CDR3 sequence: CASSLPENYGYTF. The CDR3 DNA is TGTGCCAGCAGCTTGCCAGAGAACTATGGCTACACCTTC.

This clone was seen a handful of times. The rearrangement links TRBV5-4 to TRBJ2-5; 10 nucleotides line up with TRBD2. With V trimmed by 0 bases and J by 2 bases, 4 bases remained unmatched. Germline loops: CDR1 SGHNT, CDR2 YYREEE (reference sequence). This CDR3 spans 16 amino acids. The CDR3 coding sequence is TGTGCCAGCAGCTTGGGAGGGACTAGCGAACAAGAGACCCAGTACTTC. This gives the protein CASSLGGTSEQETQYF.

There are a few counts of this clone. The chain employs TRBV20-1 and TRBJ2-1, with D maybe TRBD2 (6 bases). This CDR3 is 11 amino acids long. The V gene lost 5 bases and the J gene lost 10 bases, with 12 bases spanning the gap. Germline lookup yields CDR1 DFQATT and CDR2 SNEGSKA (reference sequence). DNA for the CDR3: TGCAGTGCTTCCTCGGAGGGGGAGCAGTTCTTC. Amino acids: CSASSEGEQFF.

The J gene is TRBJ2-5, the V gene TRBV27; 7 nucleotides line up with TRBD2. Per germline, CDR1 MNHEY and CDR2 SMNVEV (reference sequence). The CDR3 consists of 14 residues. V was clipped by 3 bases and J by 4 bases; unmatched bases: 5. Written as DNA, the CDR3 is TGTGCCAGCAGTTTTACCCCGGGGGGAGAGACCCAGTACTTC. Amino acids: CASSFTPGGETQYF.

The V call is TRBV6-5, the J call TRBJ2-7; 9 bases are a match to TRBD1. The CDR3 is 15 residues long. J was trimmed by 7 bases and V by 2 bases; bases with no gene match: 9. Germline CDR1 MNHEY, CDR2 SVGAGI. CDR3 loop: CASSYTGTGSREQYF. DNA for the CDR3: TGTGCCAGCAGTTACACCGGGACAGGGAGTAGGGAGCAGTACTTC.